The 23 T cell receptor beta chains in this list originate from one sample, sequenced in a study of cytomegalovirus exposure and HLA in healthy donors. The study ran its PCR with 60 Vbeta and 13 Jbeta primers. This table comes from immunoSEQ multiplex PCR, and its TCRdb copy is limited to in-frame clones, with some not included. The sample yields some 180,000 clones, about three quarters seen once. The specimen sequenced was PBMCs. Source of these receptors: a man younger than 35 in good health and CMV-seronegative.

For the CDR3, the DNA is TGTGCCTCGGCGGGCTACGAGCAGTACTTC. This encodes CASAGYEQYF. The chain has TRBV30 and TRBJ2-7; a weak D match, TRBD2 (5 bases). With 7 bases removed from V and 3 bases from J, the gap between germline ends came to 7 bases. The CDR3 extends over 10 amino acids. From germline, CDR1 is GTSNPN and CDR2 SVGIG (reference sequence).

This clone was seen a few times. The chain is built from TRBV5-1 and TRBJ2-5; 7 positions agree with TRBD2. V shed 4 bases, J shed 7 bases, and the junction held 13 bases outside the gene matches. Germline CDR1 SGHRS, CDR2 YFSETQ. The CDR3 runs to 15 residues. CDR3 residues: CASSQGLGALRTQYF. CDR3 nucleotide sequence: TGCGCCAGCAGCCAAGGACTAGGGGCCTTAAGGACCCAGTACTTC.

J is TRBJ1-5 and V is TRBV19, with unresolved D. V was trimmed by 5 bases and J by 6 bases, leaving 11 bases between them. Germline V gene sequence: CDR1 LNHDA, CDR2 SQIVND (reference sequence). This CDR3 comprises 13 residues. CDR3 loop: CASSAVRVQPQHF. DNA for the CDR3: TGTGCCAGTAGTGCAGTGAGGGTTCAGCCCCAGCATTTT.

The V and J genes are TRBV9 and TRBJ2-7; 7 bases are a match to TRBD2. V lost 2 bases, J lost 3 bases, and 8 bases stayed unmatched. The length of the CDR3 is 15 residues. CDR1 is SGDLS and CDR2 is YYNGEE in the germline V gene. DNA of the CDR3: TGTGCCAGCAGCGTCGGCTCTAGCGGAGGCTACGAGCAGTACTTC. It yields the protein CASSVGSSGGYEQYF.

The rearrangement uses TRBV7-6 and TRBJ2-3; possible D gene TRBD2, 5 bases. The CDR3 length is 15 residues. Germline V gives CDR1 SGHVS, CDR2 FNYEAQ. With 1 base removed from V and 0 bases from J, the gap between germline ends came to 8 bases. The CDR3 reads CASSLERTSTDTQYF. For the CDR3, the DNA is TGTGCCAGCAGCTTAGAGCGGACTAGCACAGATACGCAGTATTTT.

In its sample, this clone was seen once. The chain is built from TRBV9 and TRBJ2-1, with 14 bases lining up with TRBD2. Losses at the gene ends were 4 bases for V and 2 bases for J; bases not matched to a gene: 5. The CDR3 is made up of 17 amino acids. Germline assignment: CDR1 SGDLS and CDR2 YYNGEE. As DNA, the CDR3 is TGTGCCAGCAGCCAGGGACTAGCGGGAGTTGCCTACAATGAGCAGTTCTTC. Protein product: CASSQGLAGVAYNEQFF.

The chain links TRBV13 to TRBJ2-5; no reliable D call. Germline V gives CDR1 PRHDT, CDR2 FYEKMQ (reference sequence). The V and J ends lost 3 bases and 5 bases respectively, with 10 bases between them. CDR3 length equals 13 residues. CDR3 sequence: CASSFYGYETQYF. The CDR3 bases are TGTGCCAGCAGCTTCTACGGGTATGAGACCCAGTACTTC. Full variable domain (missing parts from reference TRBV13 and TRBJ2-5): AAGVIQSPRHLIKEKRETATLKCYPIPRHDTVYWYQQGPGQDPQFLISFYEKMQSDKGSIPDRFSAQQFSDYHSELNMSSLELGDSALYFCASSFYGYETQYFGPGTRLLVL.

This clone was seen a few times. This chain joins TRBV6-1 and TRBJ2-7, with 8 positions matching TRBD1. V lost 6 bases and J lost 4; bases outside the gene matches: 5. CDR1 and CDR2 (germline): MNHNS, SASEGT. The CDR3 contains 13 residues. CDR3 sequence (DNA): TGTGCCAGCAGCTGGACAGGGAGGTACGAGCAGTACTTC. It codes for CASSWTGRYEQYF.

The rearrangement links TRBV7-9 to TRBJ2-7; maybe TRBD1 (6 bases). In germline, CDR1 is SEHNR, CDR2 FQNEAQ (reference sequence). V was clipped by 3 bases and J by 7 bases, with 10 bases between them. This CDR3 spans 12 amino acids. The CDR3 DNA is TGTGCCAGCAGCTTGGCAACAGGGGAGCAGTACTTC. This sequence encodes CASSLATGEQYF.

The J gene is TRBJ2-5, the V gene TRBV4-1, with TRBD1 identical over 7 bases. The ends lost 3 bases at V and 2 bases at J; junction bases unmatched: 3. Germline V gives CDR1 MGHRA, CDR2 YSYEKL. The CDR3 loop spans 14 amino acids. CDR3 in amino acids: CASSQTGLQETQYF. The CDR3 coding sequence is TGCGCCAGCAGCCAGACAGGGTTGCAAGAGACCCAGTACTTC.

The chain has TRBV19 and TRBJ2-7; possible D gene TRBD1, 6 bases. The CDR3 is made up of 13 amino acids. V dropped 5 bases and J dropped 3 bases, with 11 bases sitting between them. Germline loops: CDR1 LNHDA, CDR2 SQIVND (reference sequence). The CDR3, as DNA: TGTGCCAGTAGTGCAGGGGAAATCTACGAGCAGTACTTC. Its protein product is CASSAGEIYEQYF.

The J gene is TRBJ2-1, the V gene TRBV9, with no clear D. Germline V gene data show CDR1 as SGDLS and CDR2 as YYNGEE. V was trimmed by 0 bases and J by 2 bases, leaving 6 bases between them. The CDR3 has 14 residues. For the CDR3, the DNA is TGTGCCAGCAGCGTAGCGTCCGCCTACAATGAGCAGTTCTTC. This sequence encodes CASSVASAYNEQFF. Combining the CDR3 with reference TRBV9 and TRBJ2-1 gives the whole variable domain DSGVTQTPKHLITATGQRVTLRCSPRSGDLSVYWYQQSLDQGLQFLIQYYNGEERAKGNILERFSAQQFPDLHSELNLSSLELGDSALYFCASSVASAYNEQFFGPGTRLTVL.

V and J are TRBV6-5 and TRBJ2-5; D ambiguous. With the DNA end fitting TRBJ2-7 better, the J assignment may be wrong. This CDR3 is built from 15 residues. Germline V gene sequence: CDR1 MNHEY, CDR2 SVGAGI. DNA for the CDR3: TGTGCCAGCAGCCCTCGTACCCTACGCTCCTACGAGCAGTACTTC. Translation gives CASSPRTLRSYEQYF.

This clone was picked up a small number of times. The chain couples TRBV4-2 to TRBJ2-7; 8 bases are a match to TRBD2. This CDR3 has 15 amino acids. V dropped 3 bases and J dropped 2; count of bases not matched to a gene: 6. Germline values: CDR1 LGHNA, CDR2 YNFKEQ. The CDR3 DNA sequence: TGTGCCAGCAGCCAGCAAGCAGCGGGGGCCTACGAGCAGTACTTC. Translating it yields CASSQQAAGAYEQYF.

The chain is built from TRBV7-2 and TRBJ2-4; a weak D match, TRBD1 (6 bases). The germline CDR1 and CDR2 sequences are SGHTA and FQGNSA. This CDR3 is built from 16 residues. With 3 bases removed from V and 1 base from J, the gap between germline ends came to 13 bases. In DNA form, the CDR3 reads TGTGCCAGCAGCTTCGGTGGAAGGGGGGCCAAAAACATTCAGTACTTC. Amino acid sequence: CASSFGGRGAKNIQYF.

This chain uses TRBV9 with TRBJ1-2; 8 nucleotides agree with TRBD1. Per the germline V gene, CDR1 is SGDLS and CDR2 is YYNGEE. CDR3 length: 16 residues. V lost 4 bases to trimming and J lost 6 bases; unmatched junction nucleotides: 14. CDR3 bases: TGTGCCAGCAGCACCTTATGGCAAGGACAGGGCAATGGCTACACCTTC. Its protein product is CASSTLWQGQGNGYTF.

This clone was counted between two and nine times. CDR3 nucleotides: TGTGCCAGCTACGACCAGGGTCGGGAGACCCAGTACTTC. Translation: CASYDQGRETQYF. The gene calls are TRBV7-8 and TRBJ2-5; TRBD1 is a possible D gene (5 bases). Germline CDR1 and CDR2: SGHVS and FQNEAQ. The V end lost 8 bases, the J end lost 5 bases, and 15 bases lay between the germline ends. This CDR3 comprises 13 residues.

The chain couples TRBV5-1 to TRBJ2-5; 7 nucleotides match TRBD2. After removal of 4 bases from V and 2 bases from J, the junction contained 11 bases not matched to a gene. Germline V gene sequence: CDR1 SGHRS, CDR2 YFSETQ. The CDR3 is made up of 16 amino acids. The CDR3 nucleotides are TGCGCCAGCAGCCGCACGATTGGGGAGGGACAAGAGACCCAGTACTTC. Translated, it gives CASSRTIGEGQETQYF.

Comments on this clone: At the DNA level, this CDR3 is encoded by other sequences in the same sample as well. Here the CDR3 reads CASRTGGSGANVLTF. The CDR3 coding sequence is TGTGCCAGCCGGACAGGAGGCTCTGGGGCCAACGTCCTGACTTTC. The J gene is TRBJ2-6, the V gene TRBV6-1; TRBD1 matches 7 bases. The CDR3 has 15 residues. Germline V gene data show CDR1 as MNHNS and CDR2 as SASEGT. With 8 bases clipped from V and 0 bases from J, the junction kept 4 bases outside the gene matches.

This clone showed up just a few times. V and J are TRBV15 and TRBJ2-2, with a possible D match to TRBD1 (6 bases). CDR3 length equals 16 residues. Germline loops: CDR1 LNHNV, CDR2 YYDKDF (reference sequence). V lost 2 bases, J lost 6 bases, and 16 bases lay in between. The CDR3: CATSRQPGVKAGELFF. DNA of the CDR3: TGTGCCACCAGCAGACAGCCAGGGGTAAAGGCCGGGGAGCTGTTTTTT.

V is TRBV25-1 and J is TRBJ1-1; D might be TRBD1 (5 bases). Trimming pared 3 bases from V and 6 bases from J, leaving 17 bases between. The CDR3 runs 15 residues. Germline CDR1 reads MGHDK; CDR2 reads SYGVNS. Written as DNA, the CDR3 is TGTGCCAGCAGTGATTTGGGGCGTCGGCTCTCTGAAGCTTTCTTT. It yields the protein CASSDLGRRLSEAFF.

V is TRBV5-1 and J is TRBJ2-6; weak D call: TRBD1 (5 bases). Trimming shortened V by 0 bases and J by 0 bases, and 10 bases separated the two germline ends. Germline lookup yields CDR1 SGHRS and CDR2 YFSETQ. The CDR3 is 17 amino acids. The CDR3: CASSLGAGSSGANVLTF. The CDR3 region has the DNA TGCGCCAGCAGCTTGGGGGCAGGGTCCTCTGGGGCCAACGTCCTGACTTTC.

The genes are TRBV5-5 and TRBJ2-7, with D uncertain. Trimming removed 0 bases from V and 2 bases from J, with 12 bases in between. The length of the CDR3 is 15 residues. Germline CDR1 is SGHKS and CDR2 is YYEKEE (reference sequence). In DNA form, the CDR3 reads TGTGCCAGCAGCTTGGGAGTTTTGACAACCTACGAGCAGTACTTC. Its translation: CASSLGVLTTYEQYF.